This is a list of T cell receptor beta chains from one sample in a study of CD8 T cells in Susac syndrome. TCRdb reprocessed the immunoSEQ multiplex PCR reads via MiXCR and lists one record per CDR3 protein. The table shows 120,000 to 150,000 distinct CDR3 sequences, with approximately 94% occurring only once. Sequencing was carried out using CD4+ T cells from PBMCs. These TCRs come from a human donor in good health. Both conserved end residues are part of each CDR3. The order of the fields is V gene, clone size, D gene, J gene, CDR3 protein, CDR3 DNA. A D gene is named only where the DNA matches it firmly. Clone size is stated in some rows and not others, as once, few, many or a class when expanded.

TRBV18	.	.	TRBJ1-1	CASSPVSSINTEAFF	TGTGCCAGCTCACCAGTAAGTTCTATAAACACTGAAGCTTTCTTT
TRBV24-1	.	TRBD2	TRBJ2-5	CATSEAGGPGETQYF	TGTGCCACCAGTGAAGCGGGAGGGCCGGGAGAGACCCAGTACTTC
TRBV29-1	.	.	TRBJ2-3	CSVQGSRTDTQYF	TGCAGCGTTCAGGGTAGCCGCACAGATACGCAGTATTTT
TRBV6-4	.	.	TRBJ1-2	CASSDEGMAYGYTF	TGTGCCAGCAGTGACGAGGGGATGGCCTATGGCTACACCTTC
TRBV6-6	.	.	TRBJ2-7	CATEGGTPYEQYF	TGTGCCACCGAAGGCGGGACCCCTTACGAGCAGTACTTC
TRBV5-1	.	.	TRBJ2-7	CASSLVGGGDQSYEQYF	TGCGCCAGCAGCTTGGTTGGGGGTGGGGACCAATCCTACGAGCAGTACTTC
TRBV29-1	.	.	TRBJ2-5	CSVAFGKETQYF	TGCAGCGTTGCGTTTGGGAAAGAGACCCAGTACTTC
TRBV20-1	once	TRBD1	TRBJ2-5	CSARGTAIQETQYF	TGCAGTGCTAGGGGGACAGCTATCCAAGAGACCCAGTACTTC
TRBV30	.	.	TRBJ1-2	CAWTGTLGVSYGYTF	TGTGCCTGGACCGGAACTCTAGGAGTCAGCTATGGCTACACCTTC
TRBV9	.	TRBD2	TRBJ2-4	CASSVVRLAGGSKNIQYF	TGTGCCAGCAGCGTAGTCCGACTAGCGGGAGGTTCCAAAAACATTCAGTACTTC